The clone carrying this T cell receptor beta chain showed up many times. The antigen is not known. The junction and the germline gene differ at one end; a read error may be behind it. MiXCR, run by TCRdb on the reads, gives a single entry per CDR3 protein. The sample consists of some 680,000 distinct CDR3 sequences, about 40% of them appearing once. Germline V lookup: CDR1 SGHRS, CDR2 YFSETQ. CDR3 length equals 13 residues. This sample was included in a study of T cell repertoires in cytomegalovirus infection. Study background: Public signatures in TCR beta pointed to CMV infection and matching HLA type.

General study findings and limits: Dominating the ex vivo response were HLA-C-restricted CMV-specific TCR beta clonotypes.

The clonotype originates from a human donor in good health (CMV status not recorded). Some clones in this sample may be carry-over from other donors' samples. The chain has TRBV5-1 and TRBJ1-1, with a tentative D call TRBD1 (5 bases). The sample was PBMCs. The CDR3, as DNA: TGTGCCAGCAGCTTAGTAGGGGCCACTGAAGCTTTCTTT. Residues: CASSLVGATEAFF.